Sequencing of this TCR beta chain was carried out in a study of cytomegalovirus exposure and HLA in healthy donors. Amplification used 60 Vbeta primers and 13 Jbeta primers. Using immunoSEQ multiplex PCR, the repertoire was profiled, and TCRdb retains in-frame clones only, with some absent. The repertoire table contains approximately 58,000 clones. The CDR3 has 15 amino acids. Germline CDR1 is SGHAT and CDR2 is FQNNGV. V gave up 2 bases and J gave up 1 base, with 11 bases separating them. Material for sequencing was PBMCs. The chain employs TRBV11-2 and TRBJ1-1; D unresolved. The sequence came from a woman between 45 and 60 years old in good health and CMV-seropositive. CDR3 sequence: CASSLNSIQNTEAFF. CDR3 bases: TGTGCCAGCAGCTTAAACAGCATCCAGAACACTGAAGCTTTCTTT.